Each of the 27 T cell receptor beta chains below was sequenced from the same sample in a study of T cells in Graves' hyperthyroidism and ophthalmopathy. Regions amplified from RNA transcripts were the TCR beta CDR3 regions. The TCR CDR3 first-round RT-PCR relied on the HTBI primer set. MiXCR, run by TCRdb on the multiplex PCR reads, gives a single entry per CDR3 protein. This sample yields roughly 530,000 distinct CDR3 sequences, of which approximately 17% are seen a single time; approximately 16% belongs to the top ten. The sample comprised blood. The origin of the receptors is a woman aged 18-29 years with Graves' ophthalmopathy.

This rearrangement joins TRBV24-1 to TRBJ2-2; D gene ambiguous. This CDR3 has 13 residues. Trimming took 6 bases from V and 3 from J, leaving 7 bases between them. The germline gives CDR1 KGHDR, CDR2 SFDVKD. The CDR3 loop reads CATSRSDTGELFF. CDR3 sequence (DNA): TGTGCCACCAGTCGCTCAGACACCGGGGAGCTGTTTTTT.

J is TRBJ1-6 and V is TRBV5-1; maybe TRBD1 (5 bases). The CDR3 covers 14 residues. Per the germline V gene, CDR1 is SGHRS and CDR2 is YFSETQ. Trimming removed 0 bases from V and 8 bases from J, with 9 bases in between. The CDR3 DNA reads TGCGCCAGCAGCTTGGCAGGGCTTCATTCACCCCTCCACTTT. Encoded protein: CASSLAGLHSPLHF.

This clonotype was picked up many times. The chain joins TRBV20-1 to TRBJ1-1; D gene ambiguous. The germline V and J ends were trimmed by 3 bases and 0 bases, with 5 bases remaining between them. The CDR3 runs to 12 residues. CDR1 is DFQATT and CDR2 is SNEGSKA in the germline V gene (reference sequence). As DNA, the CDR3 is TGCAGTGCTAGGGATGTGAACACTGAAGCTTTCTTT. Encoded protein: CSARDVNTEAFF.

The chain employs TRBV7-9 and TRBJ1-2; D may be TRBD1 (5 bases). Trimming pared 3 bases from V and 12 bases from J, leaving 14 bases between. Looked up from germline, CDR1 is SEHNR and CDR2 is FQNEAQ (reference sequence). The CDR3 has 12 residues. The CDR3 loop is CASSLDTGGHTF. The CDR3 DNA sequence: TGTGCCAGCAGCTTGGACACTGGAGGCCACACCTTC.

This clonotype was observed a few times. CDR3: CAWSVGEGEQFF. DNA of the CDR3: TGTGCCTGGAGTGTAGGAGAGGGTGAGCAGTTCTTC. V and J are TRBV30 and TRBJ2-1, with D possibly matching TRBD2 (5 bases). This CDR3 spans 12 amino acids. Between the trimmed V and J ends, which lost 0 bases and 9 bases, there was a span of 9 bases. Germline V gives CDR1 GTSNPN, CDR2 SVGIG (reference sequence).

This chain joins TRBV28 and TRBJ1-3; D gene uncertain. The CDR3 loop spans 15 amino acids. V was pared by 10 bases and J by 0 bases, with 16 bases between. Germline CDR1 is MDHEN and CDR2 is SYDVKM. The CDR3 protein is CATTWGGTSGNTIYF. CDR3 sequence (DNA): TGTGCCACCACCTGGGGAGGCACCTCTGGAAACACCATATATTTT.

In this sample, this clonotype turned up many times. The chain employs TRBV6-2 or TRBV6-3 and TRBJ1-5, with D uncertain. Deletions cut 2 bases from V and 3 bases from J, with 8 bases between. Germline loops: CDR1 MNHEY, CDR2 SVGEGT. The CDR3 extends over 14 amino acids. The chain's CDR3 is CASSYGKTNQPQHF. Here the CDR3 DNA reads TGTGCCAGCAGTTACGGGAAGACCAATCAGCCCCAGCATTTT.

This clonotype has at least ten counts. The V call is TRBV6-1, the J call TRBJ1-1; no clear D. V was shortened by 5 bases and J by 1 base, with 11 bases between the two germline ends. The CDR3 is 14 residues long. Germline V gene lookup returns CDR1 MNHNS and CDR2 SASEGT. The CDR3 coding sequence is TGTGCCAGCAGTTGGCCGGAACAGAACACTGAAGCTTTCTTT. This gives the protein CASSWPEQNTEAFF.

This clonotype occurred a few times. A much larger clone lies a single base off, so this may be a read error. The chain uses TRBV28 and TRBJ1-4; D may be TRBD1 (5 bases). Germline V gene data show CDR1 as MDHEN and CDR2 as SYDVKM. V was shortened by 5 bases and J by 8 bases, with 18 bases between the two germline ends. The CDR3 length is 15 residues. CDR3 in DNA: TGTGCCAGCAGTACGACAAGCGGGGGAGGGGAAAAACTGTTTTTT. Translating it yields CASSTTSGGGEKLFF.

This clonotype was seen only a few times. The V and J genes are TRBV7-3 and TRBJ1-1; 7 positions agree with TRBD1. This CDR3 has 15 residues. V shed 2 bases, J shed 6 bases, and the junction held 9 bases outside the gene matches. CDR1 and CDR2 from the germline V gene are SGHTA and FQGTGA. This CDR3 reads CASSLGPRGQAEAFF. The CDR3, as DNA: TGTGCCAGCAGCTTAGGTCCAAGGGGGCAGGCTGAAGCTTTCTTT.

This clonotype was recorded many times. CDR3 coding DNA: TGTGCCAGCAGTTACTCGGCAGGAGAGATGAACACTGAAGCTTTCTTT. It encodes CASSYSAGEMNTEAFF. The chain employs TRBV6-5 and TRBJ1-1; D gene unclear. Germline loops: CDR1 MNHEY, CDR2 SVGAGI. The V and J ends lost 0 bases and 0 bases respectively, with 11 bases between them. The CDR3 sequence is 16 residues long.

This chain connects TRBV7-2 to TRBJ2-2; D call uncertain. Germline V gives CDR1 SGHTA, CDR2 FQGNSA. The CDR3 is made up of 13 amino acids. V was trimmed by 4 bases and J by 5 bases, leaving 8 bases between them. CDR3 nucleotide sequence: TGTGCCAGCAGCTCGCAACTAACCGGGGAGCTGTTTTTT. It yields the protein CASSSQLTGELFF.

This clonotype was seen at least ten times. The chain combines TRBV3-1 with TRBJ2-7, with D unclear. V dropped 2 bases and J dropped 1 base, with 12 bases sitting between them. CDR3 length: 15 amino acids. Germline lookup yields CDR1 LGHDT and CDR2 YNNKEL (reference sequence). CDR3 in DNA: TGTGCCAGCAGCCAACAGGCCGTTAGTTCCTACGAGCAGTACTTC. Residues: CASSQQAVSSYEQYF.

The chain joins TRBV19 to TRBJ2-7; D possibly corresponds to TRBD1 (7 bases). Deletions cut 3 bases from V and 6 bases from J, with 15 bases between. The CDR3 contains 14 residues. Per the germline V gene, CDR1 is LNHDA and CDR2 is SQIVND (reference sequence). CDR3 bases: TGTGCCAGTAGTATTGTCAGGGGGGCTGGCGAGCAGTACTTC. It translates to CASSIVRGAGEQYF.

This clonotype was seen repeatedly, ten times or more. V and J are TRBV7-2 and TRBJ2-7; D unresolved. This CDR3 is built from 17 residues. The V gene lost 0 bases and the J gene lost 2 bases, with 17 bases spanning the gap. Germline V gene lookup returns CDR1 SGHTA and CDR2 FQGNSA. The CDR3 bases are TGTGCCAGCAGCTTAGCGCAAGGTAGGGCTTCGGCCTACGAGCAGTACTTC. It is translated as CASSLAQGRASAYEQYF.

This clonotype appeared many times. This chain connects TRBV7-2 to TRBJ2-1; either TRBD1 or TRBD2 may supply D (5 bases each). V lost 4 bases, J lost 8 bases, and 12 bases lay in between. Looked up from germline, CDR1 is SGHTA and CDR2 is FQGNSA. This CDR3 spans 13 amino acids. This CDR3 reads CASSSLRDHEQFF. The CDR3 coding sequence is TGTGCCAGCAGCTCCCTAAGGGACCATGAGCAGTTCTTC.

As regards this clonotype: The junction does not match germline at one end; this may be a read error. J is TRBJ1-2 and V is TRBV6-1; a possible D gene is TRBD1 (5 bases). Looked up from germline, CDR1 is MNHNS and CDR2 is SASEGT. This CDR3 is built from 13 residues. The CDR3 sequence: CASNAMGGDGHTF. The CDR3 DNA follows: TGTGCCAGCAACGCCATGGGGGGAGATGGCCACACCTTC.

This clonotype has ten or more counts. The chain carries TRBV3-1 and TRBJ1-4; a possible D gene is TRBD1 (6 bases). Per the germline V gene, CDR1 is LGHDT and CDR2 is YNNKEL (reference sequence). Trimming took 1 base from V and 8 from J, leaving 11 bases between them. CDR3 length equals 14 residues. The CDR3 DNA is TGTGCCAGCAGCCAAGTTACAGGGCCCGAAAAACTGTTTTTT. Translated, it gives CASSQVTGPEKLFF. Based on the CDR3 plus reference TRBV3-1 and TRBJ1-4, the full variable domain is DTAVSQTPKYLVTQMGNDKSIKCEQNLGHDTMYWYKQDSKKFLKIMFSYNNKELIINETVPNRFSPKSPDKAHLNLHINSLELGDSAVYFCASSQVTGPEKLFFGSGTQLSVL.

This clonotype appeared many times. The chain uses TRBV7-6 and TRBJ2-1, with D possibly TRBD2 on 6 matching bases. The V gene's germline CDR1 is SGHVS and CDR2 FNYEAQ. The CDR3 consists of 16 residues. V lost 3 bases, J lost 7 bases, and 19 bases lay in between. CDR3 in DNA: TGTGCCAGCAGCTTGAGGGAGGCGGGGTGGGGAAATGAGCAGTTCTTC. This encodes CASSLREAGWGNEQFF. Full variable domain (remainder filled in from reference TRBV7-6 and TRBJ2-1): GAGVSQSPRYKVTKRGQDVALRCDPISGHVSLYWYRQALGQGPEFLTYFNYEAQQDKSGLPNDRFSAERPEGSISTLTIQRTEQRDSAMYRCASSLREAGWGNEQFFGPGTRLTVL.

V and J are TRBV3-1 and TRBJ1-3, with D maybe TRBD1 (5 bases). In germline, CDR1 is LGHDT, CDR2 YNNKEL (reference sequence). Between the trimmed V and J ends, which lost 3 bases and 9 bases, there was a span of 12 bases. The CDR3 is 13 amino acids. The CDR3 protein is CASSHQGDSTIYF. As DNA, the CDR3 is TGTGCCAGCAGCCATCAGGGTGATAGCACCATATATTTT.

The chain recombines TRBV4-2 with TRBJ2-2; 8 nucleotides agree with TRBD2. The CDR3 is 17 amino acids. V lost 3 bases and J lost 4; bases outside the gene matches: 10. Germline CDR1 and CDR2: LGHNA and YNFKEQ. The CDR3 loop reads CASSQTRGSGVTGELFF. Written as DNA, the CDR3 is TGTGCCAGCAGCCAGACCCGAGGTAGCGGGGTCACCGGGGAGCTGTTTTTT.

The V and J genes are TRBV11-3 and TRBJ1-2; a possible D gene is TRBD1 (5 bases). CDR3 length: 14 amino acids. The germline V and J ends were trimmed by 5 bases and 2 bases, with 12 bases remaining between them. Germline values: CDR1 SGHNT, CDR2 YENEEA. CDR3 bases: TGTGCCAGCAGCCGCCTCCGGGACAACTATGGCTACACCTTC. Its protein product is CASSRLRDNYGYTF.

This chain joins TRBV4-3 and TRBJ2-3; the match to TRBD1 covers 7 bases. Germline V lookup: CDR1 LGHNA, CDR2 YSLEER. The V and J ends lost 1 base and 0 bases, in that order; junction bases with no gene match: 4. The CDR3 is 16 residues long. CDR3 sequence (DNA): TGCGCCAGCAGCCAAGCCGACAGGGCAAGCACAGATACGCAGTATTTT. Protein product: CASSQADRASTDTQYF.

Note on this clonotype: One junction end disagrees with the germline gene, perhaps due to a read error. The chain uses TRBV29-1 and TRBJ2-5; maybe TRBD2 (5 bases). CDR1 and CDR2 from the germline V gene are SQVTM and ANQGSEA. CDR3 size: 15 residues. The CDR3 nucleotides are TGCAGCGTCTCGTACCCGAGGAGAGGGCAAGAGACCCAGTGCTTC. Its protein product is CSVSYPRRGQETQCF.

The CDR3 is CASSPLGGGLAGFSEQFF. For the CDR3, the DNA is TGTGCCAGCAGCCCCCTCGGGGGTGGACTAGCGGGATTTAGTGAGCAGTTCTTC. The V call is TRBV7-3, the J call TRBJ2-1; 12 nucleotides agree with TRBD2. This CDR3 is 18 amino acids long. Germline V gene data show CDR1 as SGHTA and CDR2 as FQGTGA. Trimming cost V 5 bases and J 9 bases; bases outside gene matches: 17.

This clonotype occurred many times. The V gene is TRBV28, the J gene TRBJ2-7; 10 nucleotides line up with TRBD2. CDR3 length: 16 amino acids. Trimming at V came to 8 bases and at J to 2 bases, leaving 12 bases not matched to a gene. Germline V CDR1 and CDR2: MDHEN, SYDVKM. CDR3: CASSYPFSGRTYEQYF. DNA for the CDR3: TGTGCCAGCTCCTACCCCTTTAGCGGGAGGACCTACGAGCAGTACTTC.

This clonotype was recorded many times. CDR3: CASRPTGSTDTQYF. The CDR3 DNA sequence: TGTGCCAGCAGGCCGACAGGAAGCACAGATACGCAGTATTTT. The genes are TRBV11-1 and TRBJ2-3; the D gene is possibly TRBD1 (6 bases). CDR1 and CDR2 (germline): SGHAT, FQDESV (reference sequence). This CDR3 is 14 amino acids long. Trimming removed 6 bases at V and 0 bases at J, with 10 bases between. Looking up the rest from reference TRBV11-1 and TRBJ2-3 gives the full variable domain: EAEVAQSPRYKITEKSQAVAFWCDPISGHATLYWYRQILGQGPELLVQFQDESVVDDSQLPKDRFSAERLKGVDSTLKIQPAELGDSAMYLCASRPTGSTDTQYFGPGTRLTVL.